This passage covers 4 T cell receptor beta chains from one sample sequenced in a study of T cells in Graves' hyperthyroidism and ophthalmopathy. There were TCR beta CDR3 regions amplified from RNA transcripts. TCR CDR3 regions were first amplified by RT-PCR with HTBI primers. TCRdb redid the calling of the multiplex PCR reads with MiXCR, one entry per CDR3 protein. The sample lists a few hundred thousand distinct CDR3 sequences, just over 14% occurring once. What was sequenced was blood. All receptors come from a woman between 35 and 50 years old with Graves' hyperthyroidism that later progressed to Graves' ophthalmopathy.

In DNA, the CDR3 is TGCGCCAGCAGCCCAGACCTTTGGGGAAGCACAGATACGCAGTATTTT. It specifies CASSPDLWGSTDTQYF. J is TRBJ2-3 and V is TRBV5-1; D is uncertain. V lost 4 bases and J lost 0, with 15 bases in between. The CDR3 loop spans 16 amino acids. Germline assignment: CDR1 SGHRS and CDR2 YFSETQ.

This clonotype has a count of ten or more. The chain recombines TRBV7-9 with TRBJ2-7, with TRBD2 as a possible D gene (6 bases). CDR1 is SEHNR and CDR2 is FQNEAQ in the germline V gene (reference sequence). This CDR3 has 14 residues. V was cut by 5 bases and J by 4 bases, with 15 bases left in between. CDR3 sequence: CASSVVPGGYEQYF. In DNA form, the CDR3 reads TGTGCCAGCAGCGTAGTACCTGGGGGGTACGAGCAGTACTTC.

The V call is TRBV6-5, the J call TRBJ2-1; no reliable D call. The germline V and J ends were trimmed by 1 base and 12 bases, with 13 bases remaining between them. The CDR3 is 13 amino acids. The germline CDR1 and CDR2 sequences are MNHEY and SVGAGI. CDR3 in amino acids: CASSYFTRVGQFF. The CDR3 DNA follows: TGTGCCAGCAGTTACTTTACCCGGGTGGGGCAGTTCTTC.

This clonotype was seen repeatedly, ten times or more. The rearrangement uses TRBV28 and TRBJ1-1, with 10 nucleotides matching TRBD1. CDR3 length: 14 residues. From germline, CDR1 is MDHEN and CDR2 SYDVKM. Unmatched junction bases numbered 5, after V lost 7 bases and J lost 3 bases. CDR3 loop: CASIMTGGYTEAFF. CDR3 sequence (DNA): TGTGCCAGCATTATGACAGGGGGCTACACTGAAGCTTTCTTT. The full variable domain, with the rest looked up from reference TRBV28 and TRBJ1-1, is DVKVTQSSRYLVKRTGEKVFLECVQDMDHENMFWYRQDPGLGLRLIYFSYDVKMKEKGDIPEGYSVSREKKERFSLILESASTNQTSMYLCASIMTGGYTEAFFGQGTRLTVV.